This record looks at one T cell receptor (beta chain) sequence and its context. Its antigen has not been determined. It has no much larger one-base neighbor in the sample; base qualities were not kept. The sample comes from a study of beta chain features in type 1 diabetes (dated by TCRdb to 2016 to 2019). For context, the study as a whole: No differences in mean age, gender distribution, total cell number or subset yield were found between patients and healthy donors. Across all samples, fewer than 110,000,000 sorted cells were examined, and cell number per subset correlated strongly with RNA yield. The study compared TCRB repertoires of sorted circulating CD4+ T cell subsets between recently diagnosed type 1 diabetes patients and matched healthy donors. Regulatory and stem cell-like memory subsets were isolated from only 8 patients and about eight healthy donors, whereas naive and central memory subsets came from all 30 or so donors.

The entire isolated RNA was reverse transcribed using the High Capacity cDNA Reverse Transcription Kit, and thus expressed TCRB transcripts were sequenced. Deep immunoSEQ sequencing was performed on naive, central memory and regulatory T cell samples, with an average of about 3.6 million total reads per sample. Sorted cells were lysed in RLT buffer and RNA was extracted with DNase-treated RNeasy Micro or Mini kits, depending on cell number. Each cell subset was processed on its own to prevent cross-contamination, while patient and healthy donor samples were processed together. TCRB sequences were amplified from cDNA with the immunoSEQ multiplex PCR, producing 87-bp fragments spanning the CDR3 region. Amplicons were sequenced on the Illumina HiSeq platform. The authors' analysis ran thus. PCR bias was corrected computationally using synthetic template baselines, and reads within Hamming distance 2 were collapsed, with unmergeable singletons discarded. Reads were aligned against IMGT to assign V, D and J genes, CDR3 length and insertions or deletions at six rearrangement sites. Within each subset, clonotype counts were normalized to the number of sorted cells before true diversity and Gini coefficients were calculated with the tcR R package. The overlap coefficient, calculated on TCRB nucleotide sequences, was used to quantify repertoire sharing. The clones in this table, taken by TCRdb from immuneACCESS, are in-frame only. Not every clone is retained; where verified, under half of the shortfall comes from an unresolved V gene, and the cause of the rest is unknown. V, J and clone size reflect that table, while D and trimming were determined from the DNA. Within this sample are 130,000 to 150,000 clones, with 10% to 15% of them counted one time only. The ten largest clones take up about 1.3% of the sample.

Each donor gave one peripheral blood draw, approximately 110 mL on average, collected into heparinised tubes. Using a panel that included CD45RO, CCR7, CD25, CD127, CD95 and CD27, naive, central memory, regulatory and stem cell-like memory CD4+ T cells were sorted on a BD FACSAria II. Purity was above 95% for every sorted population. PBMCs were separated immediately by Lymphoprep density gradient centrifugation and were stained directly, without being cultured. Samples were stained and sorted in pairs, with one healthy donor and one patient per experiment, so that batch effects were minimized. General conclusions and limits of the study: Naive, central memory and regulatory TCRB repertoires appeared to be more similar among patients than among healthy donors. Type 1 diabetes patients showed a moderate but significant shortening of TCRB CDR3 length in all four CD4+ subsets. At VDJ recombination sites, type 1 diabetes patients had fewer insertions and more deleted nucleotides, which implies abnormalities in thymic rearrangement. Because cDNA rather than genomic DNA was sequenced, highly expressing activated cells could have been over-represented, although no difference in activation and CD3 levels was found between groups. Because small numbers of individuals were included in the HLA sub-analyses, any influence of HLA type on TCRB rearrangement was left unresolved. Shorter templates might be favored by PCR, yet because patient and control samples were amplified and corrected together, any such skew would affect both groups equally.

As encoded in the germline V gene, CDR1 is SGHDT while CDR2 is YYEEEE. Trimming at the junction amounts to 0 bases on V and 3 bases on J, and the germline ends lie 14 bases apart. The CDR3 runs 16 residues from the cysteine to the phenylalanine. Of the read, only the CDR3 DNA is kept; its 48 bases are in frame from base 1. The TCR was taken from a man between 18 and 29 years old with type 1 diabetes. The sequence joins TRBV5-6 to TRBJ2-3; no D gene can be assigned with confidence. Sequenced material: central memory CD4+ T cells from blood. The CDR3 here reads CASSLVGSLGTDTQYF. The DNA is as follows: TGTGCCAGCAGCTTGGTTGGTTCATTGGGGACAGATACGCAGTATTTT.